The T cell receptor (beta chain) under discussion was sequenced for a study of cytomegalovirus exposure and HLA in healthy donors. The study ran its PCR with 60 Vbeta and 13 Jbeta primers. Assay used: immunoSEQ multiplex PCR; TCRdb lists only in-frame clones, some missing. The sample carries around 89,000 clones, 81% recorded once. The CDR3 totals 14 residues. Trimming took 4 bases from V and 6 from J; bases not matched to a gene: 6. Germline V lookup: CDR1 MNHEY, CDR2 SVGAGI. The sample comprised PBMCs. The chain joins TRBV6-5 to TRBJ2-1, with TRBD1 matching 7 bases. This TCR was recovered from a girl aged 2-9 years in good health and CMV-seropositive. CDR3 coding DNA: TGTGCCAGCAGTTCCGGGACAGCGGCCAATGAGCAGTTCTTC. Translating it yields CASSSGTAANEQFF.